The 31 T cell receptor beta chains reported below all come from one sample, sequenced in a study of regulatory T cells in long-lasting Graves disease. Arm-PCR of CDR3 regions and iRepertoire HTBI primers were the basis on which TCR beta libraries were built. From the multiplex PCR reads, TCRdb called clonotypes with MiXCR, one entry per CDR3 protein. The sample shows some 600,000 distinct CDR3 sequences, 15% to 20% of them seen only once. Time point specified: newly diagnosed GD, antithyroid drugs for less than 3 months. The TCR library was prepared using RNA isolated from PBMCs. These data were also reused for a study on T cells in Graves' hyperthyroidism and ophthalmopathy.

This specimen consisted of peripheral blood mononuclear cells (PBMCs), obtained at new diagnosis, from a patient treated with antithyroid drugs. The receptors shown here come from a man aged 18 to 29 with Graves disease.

The CDR3 is CASSQDESYEQYF. The CDR3 DNA reads TGTGCCAGCAGCCAAGACGAGAGCTACGAGCAGTACTTC. The chain carries TRBV14 and TRBJ2-7; D not resolved. CDR1 and CDR2 from the germline V gene are SGHDN and FVKESK. Trimming took 0 bases from V and 3 from J, leaving 6 bases between them. The CDR3 is 13 amino acids.

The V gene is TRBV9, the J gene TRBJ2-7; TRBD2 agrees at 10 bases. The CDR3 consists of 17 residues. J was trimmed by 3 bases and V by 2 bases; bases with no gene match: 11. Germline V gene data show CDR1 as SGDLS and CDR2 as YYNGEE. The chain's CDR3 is CASSVREAGGRIYEQYF. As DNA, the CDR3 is TGTGCCAGCAGCGTGAGAGAAGCGGGAGGGCGGATCTACGAGCAGTACTTC.

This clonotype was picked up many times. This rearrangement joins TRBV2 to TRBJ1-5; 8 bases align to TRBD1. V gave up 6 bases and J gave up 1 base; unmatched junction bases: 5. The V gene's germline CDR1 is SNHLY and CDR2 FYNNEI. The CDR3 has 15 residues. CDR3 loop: CASRGDRQSNQPQHF. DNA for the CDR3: TGTGCCAGCAGGGGGGACAGGCAGAGCAATCAGCCCCAGCATTTT.

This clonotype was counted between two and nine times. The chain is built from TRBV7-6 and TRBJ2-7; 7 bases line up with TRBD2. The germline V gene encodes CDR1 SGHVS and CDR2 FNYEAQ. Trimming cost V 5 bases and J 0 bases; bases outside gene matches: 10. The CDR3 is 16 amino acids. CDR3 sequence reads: CASSTRPGGSSYEQYF. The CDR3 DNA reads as TGTGCCAGCAGCACACGCCCAGGCGGGAGCTCCTACGAGCAGTACTTC.

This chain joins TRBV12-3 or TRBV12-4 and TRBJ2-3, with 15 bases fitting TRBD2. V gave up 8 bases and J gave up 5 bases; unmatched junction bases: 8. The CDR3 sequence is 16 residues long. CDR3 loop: CASLGLAGGRGDTQYF. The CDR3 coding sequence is TGTGCCAGCCTTGGACTAGCGGGAGGGCGGGGAGATACGCAGTATTTT.

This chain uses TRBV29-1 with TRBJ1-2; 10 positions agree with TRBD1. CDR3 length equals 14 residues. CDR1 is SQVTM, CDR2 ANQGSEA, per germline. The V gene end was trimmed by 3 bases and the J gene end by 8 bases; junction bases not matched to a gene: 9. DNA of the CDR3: TGCAGCGTTGACAGTACCGGGACAGGGGACGGCTACACCTTC. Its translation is CSVDSTGTGDGYTF. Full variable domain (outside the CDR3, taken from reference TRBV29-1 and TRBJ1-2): SAVISQKPSRDICQRGTSLTIQCQVDSQVTMMFWYRQQPGQSLTLIATANQGSEATYESGFVIDKFPISRPNLTFSTLTVSNMSPEDSSIYLCSVDSTGTGDGYTFGSGTRLTVV.

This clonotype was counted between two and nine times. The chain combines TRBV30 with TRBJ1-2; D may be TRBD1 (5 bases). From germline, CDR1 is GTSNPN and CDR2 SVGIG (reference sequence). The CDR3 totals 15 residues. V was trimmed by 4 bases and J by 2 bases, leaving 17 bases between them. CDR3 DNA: TGTGCCTGGATTACCCGGGACGGGCGGAACTATGGCTACACCTTC. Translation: CAWITRDGRNYGYTF.

The CDR3 sequence is CASSEAGGLYFSGNTIYF. CDR3 DNA: TGTGCCAGCAGTGAAGCGGGGGGTTTGTACTTCTCTGGAAACACCATATATTTT. The rearrangement uses TRBV12-3 or TRBV12-4 and TRBJ1-3; D is perhaps TRBD1 (5 bases). This CDR3 comprises 18 residues. V was trimmed by 5 bases and J by 0 bases, leaving 20 bases between them.

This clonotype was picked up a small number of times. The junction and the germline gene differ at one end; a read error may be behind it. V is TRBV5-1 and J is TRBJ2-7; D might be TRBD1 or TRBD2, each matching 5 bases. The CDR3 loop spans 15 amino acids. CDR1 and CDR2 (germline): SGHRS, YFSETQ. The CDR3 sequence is CASTQDVDTRYGQYF. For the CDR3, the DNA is TGCGCCAGCACCCAGGACGTGGACACTAGGTACGGGCAGTACTTC.

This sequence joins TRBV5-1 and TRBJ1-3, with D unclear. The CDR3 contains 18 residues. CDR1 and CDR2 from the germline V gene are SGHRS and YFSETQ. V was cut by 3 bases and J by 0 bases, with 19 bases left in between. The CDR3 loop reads CASSSDPYRPNSGNTIYF. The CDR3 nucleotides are TGCGCCAGCAGCTCGGATCCCTATAGGCCTAACTCTGGAAACACCATATATTTT.

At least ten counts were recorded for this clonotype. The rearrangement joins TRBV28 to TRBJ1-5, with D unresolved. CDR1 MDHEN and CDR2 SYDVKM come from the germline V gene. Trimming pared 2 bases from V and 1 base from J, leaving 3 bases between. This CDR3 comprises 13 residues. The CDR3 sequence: CASSLSSNQPQHF. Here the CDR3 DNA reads TGTGCCAGCAGTTTAAGCAGCAATCAGCCCCAGCATTTT. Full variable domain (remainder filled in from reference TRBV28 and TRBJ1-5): DVKVTQSSRYLVKRTGEKVFLECVQDMDHENMFWYRQDPGLGLRLIYFSYDVKMKEKGDIPEGYSVSREKKERFSLILESASTNQTSMYLCASSLSSNQPQHFGDGTRLSIL.

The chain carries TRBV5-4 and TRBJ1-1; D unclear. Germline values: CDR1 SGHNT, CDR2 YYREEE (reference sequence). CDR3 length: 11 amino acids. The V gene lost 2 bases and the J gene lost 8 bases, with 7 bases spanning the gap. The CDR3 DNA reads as TGTGCCAGCAGCTTATCGGAGGAAGCTTTCTTT. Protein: CASSLSEEAFF.

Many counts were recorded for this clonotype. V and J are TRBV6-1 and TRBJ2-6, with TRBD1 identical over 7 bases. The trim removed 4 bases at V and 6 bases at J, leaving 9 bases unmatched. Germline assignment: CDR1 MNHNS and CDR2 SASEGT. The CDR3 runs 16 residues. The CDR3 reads CASSGPGQVSANVLTF. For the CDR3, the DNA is TGTGCCAGCAGTGGCCCCGGACAGGTCTCGGCCAACGTCCTGACTTTC.

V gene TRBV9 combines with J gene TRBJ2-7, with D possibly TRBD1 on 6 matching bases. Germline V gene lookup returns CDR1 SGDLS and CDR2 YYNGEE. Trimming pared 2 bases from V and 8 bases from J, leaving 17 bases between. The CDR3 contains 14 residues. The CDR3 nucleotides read TGTGCCAGCAGCGTCGGCCGGGACACCTCCCAGCAGTACTTC. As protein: CASSVGRDTSQQYF. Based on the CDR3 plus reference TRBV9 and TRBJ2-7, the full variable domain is DSGVTQTPKHLITATGQRVTLRCSPRSGDLSVYWYQQSLDQGLQFLIQYYNGEERAKGNILERFSAQQFPDLHSELNLSSLELGDSALYFCASSVGRDTSQQYFGPGTRLTVT.

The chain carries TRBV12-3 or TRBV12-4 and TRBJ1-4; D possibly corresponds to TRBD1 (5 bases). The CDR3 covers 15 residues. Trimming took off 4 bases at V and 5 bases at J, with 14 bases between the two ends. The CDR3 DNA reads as TGTGCCAGCAGTTCTATCGGGGCCCCAAATGAAAAACTGTTTTTT. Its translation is CASSSIGAPNEKLFF.

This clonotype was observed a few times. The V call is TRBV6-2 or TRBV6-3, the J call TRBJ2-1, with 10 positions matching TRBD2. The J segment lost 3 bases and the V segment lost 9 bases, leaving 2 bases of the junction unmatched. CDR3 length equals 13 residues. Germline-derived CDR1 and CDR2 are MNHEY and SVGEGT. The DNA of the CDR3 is TGTGCCAGAGGACTAGCGGACTACAATGAGCAGTTCTTC. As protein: CARGLADYNEQFF.

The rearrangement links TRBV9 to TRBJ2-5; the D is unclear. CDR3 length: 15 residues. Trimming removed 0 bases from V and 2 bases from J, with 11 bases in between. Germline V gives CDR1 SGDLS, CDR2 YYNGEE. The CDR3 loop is CASSVDFRPQETQYF. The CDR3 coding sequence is TGTGCCAGCAGCGTAGATTTTAGGCCTCAAGAGACCCAGTACTTC.

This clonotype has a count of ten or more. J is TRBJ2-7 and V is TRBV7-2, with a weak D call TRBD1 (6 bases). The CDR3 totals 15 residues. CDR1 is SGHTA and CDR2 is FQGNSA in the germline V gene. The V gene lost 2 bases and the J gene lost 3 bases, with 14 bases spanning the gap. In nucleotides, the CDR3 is TGTGCCAGCAGCTTATCGGCACAGGGTCACTACGAGCAGTACTTC. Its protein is CASSLSAQGHYEQYF.

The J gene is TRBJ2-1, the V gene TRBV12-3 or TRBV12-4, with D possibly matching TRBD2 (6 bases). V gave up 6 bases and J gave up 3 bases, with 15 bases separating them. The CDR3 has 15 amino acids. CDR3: CASSPMSGLYNEQFF. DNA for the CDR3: TGTGCCAGCAGCCCGATGAGCGGGCTCTACAATGAGCAGTTCTTC.

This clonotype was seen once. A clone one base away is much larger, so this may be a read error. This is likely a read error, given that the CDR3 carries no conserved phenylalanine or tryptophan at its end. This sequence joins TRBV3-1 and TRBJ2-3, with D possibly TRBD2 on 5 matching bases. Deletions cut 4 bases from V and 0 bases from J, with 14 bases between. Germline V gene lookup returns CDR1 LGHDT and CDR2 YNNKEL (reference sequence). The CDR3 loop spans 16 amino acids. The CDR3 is CASSRLAGVSTDTQYL. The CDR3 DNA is TGTGCCAGCAGCCGCCTAGCAGGAGTGAGCACAGATACGCAGTATCTT.

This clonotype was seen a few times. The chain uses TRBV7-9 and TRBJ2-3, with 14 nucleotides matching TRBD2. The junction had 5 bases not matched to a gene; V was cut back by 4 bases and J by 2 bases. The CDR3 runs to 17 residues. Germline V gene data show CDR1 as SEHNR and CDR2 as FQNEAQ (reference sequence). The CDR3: CASSWGLAGEPTDTQYF. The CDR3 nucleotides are TGTGCCAGCAGCTGGGGACTAGCGGGAGAGCCCACAGATACGCAGTATTTT.

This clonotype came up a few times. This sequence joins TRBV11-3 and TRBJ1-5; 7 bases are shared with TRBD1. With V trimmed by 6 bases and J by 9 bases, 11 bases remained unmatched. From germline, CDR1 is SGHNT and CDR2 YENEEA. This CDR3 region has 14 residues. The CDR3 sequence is CASSYDRVGAPQHF. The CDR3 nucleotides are TGTGCCAGCAGTTACGACAGGGTGGGGGCGCCCCAGCATTTT.

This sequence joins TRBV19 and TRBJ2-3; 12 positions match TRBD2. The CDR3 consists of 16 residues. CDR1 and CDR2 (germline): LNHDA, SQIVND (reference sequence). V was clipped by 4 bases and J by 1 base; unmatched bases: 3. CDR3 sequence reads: CASSTRTSGGTDTQYF. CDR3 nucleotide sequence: TGTGCCAGTAGTACCCGGACTAGCGGGGGCACAGATACGCAGTATTTT.

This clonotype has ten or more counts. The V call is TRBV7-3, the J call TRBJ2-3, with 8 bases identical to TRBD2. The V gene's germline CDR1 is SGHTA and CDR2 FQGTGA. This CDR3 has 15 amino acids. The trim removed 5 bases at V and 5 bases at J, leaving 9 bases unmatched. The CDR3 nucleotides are TGTGCCAGCAGCCTTTTAGCGGGATCCCTAGATACGCAGTATTTT. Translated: CASSLLAGSLDTQYF.

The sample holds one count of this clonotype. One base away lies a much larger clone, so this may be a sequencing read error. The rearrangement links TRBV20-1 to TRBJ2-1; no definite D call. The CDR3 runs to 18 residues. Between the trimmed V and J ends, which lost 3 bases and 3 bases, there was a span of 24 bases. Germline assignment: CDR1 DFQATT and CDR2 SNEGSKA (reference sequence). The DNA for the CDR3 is TGCAGTGCTAGTCGACAAGATGACCCACCAAGATACTACAATGAGCAGTTCTTC. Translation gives CSASRQDDPPRYYNEQFF.

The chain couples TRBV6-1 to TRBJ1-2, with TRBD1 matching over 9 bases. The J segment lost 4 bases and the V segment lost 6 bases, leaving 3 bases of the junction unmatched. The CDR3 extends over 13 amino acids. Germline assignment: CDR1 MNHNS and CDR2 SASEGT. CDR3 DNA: TGTGCCAGCAGGACGGACAGGGGCTATGGCTACACCTTC. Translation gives CASRTDRGYGYTF.

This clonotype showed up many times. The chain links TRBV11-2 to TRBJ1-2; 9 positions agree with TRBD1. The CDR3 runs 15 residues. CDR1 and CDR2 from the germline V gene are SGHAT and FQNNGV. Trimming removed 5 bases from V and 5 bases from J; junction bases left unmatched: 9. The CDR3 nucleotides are TGTGCCAGCAGCCATCCGGGACAGGGCCTTTATGGCTACACCTTC. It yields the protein CASSHPGQGLYGYTF.

The CDR3 spells CASSQGRGREGSYNEQFF. The DNA for the CDR3 is TGTGCCAGCAGCCAAGGCAGGGGGCGGGAGGGCTCCTACAATGAGCAGTTCTTC. V usage is TRBV3-1 and J usage is TRBJ2-1, with a tentative D call TRBD2 (9 bases). Germline V CDR1 and CDR2: LGHDT, YNNKEL (reference sequence). Trimming cost V 1 base and J 0 bases, with 16 bases left between them. The length of the CDR3 is 18 residues.

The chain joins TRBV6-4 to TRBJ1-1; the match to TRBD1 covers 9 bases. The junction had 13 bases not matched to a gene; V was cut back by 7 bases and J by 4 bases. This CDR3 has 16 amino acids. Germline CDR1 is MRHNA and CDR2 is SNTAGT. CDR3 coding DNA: TGTGCCAGCACGTCCGTTGTGGGACAGGGAGGCACTGAAGCTTTCTTT. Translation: CASTSVVGQGGTEAFF.

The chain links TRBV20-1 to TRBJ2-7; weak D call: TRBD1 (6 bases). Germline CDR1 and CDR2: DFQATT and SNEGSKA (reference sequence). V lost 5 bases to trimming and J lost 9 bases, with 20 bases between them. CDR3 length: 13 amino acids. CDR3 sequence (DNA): TGCAGTGCTCTACACCACAGGGCCGCTGGGCAGTACTTC. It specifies CSALHHRAAGQYF.

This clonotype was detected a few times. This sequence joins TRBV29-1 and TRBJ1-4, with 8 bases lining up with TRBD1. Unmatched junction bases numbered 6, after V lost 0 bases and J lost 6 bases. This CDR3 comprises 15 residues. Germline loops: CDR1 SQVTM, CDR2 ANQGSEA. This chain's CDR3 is CSVEENRGGYEKLFF. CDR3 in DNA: TGCAGCGTTGAAGAAAACAGGGGGGGTTATGAAAAACTGTTTTTT. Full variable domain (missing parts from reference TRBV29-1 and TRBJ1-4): SAVISQKPSRDICQRGTSLTIQCQVDSQVTMMFWYRQQPGQSLTLIATANQGSEATYESGFVIDKFPISRPNLTFSTLTVSNMSPEDSSIYLCSVEENRGGYEKLFFGSGTQLSVL.